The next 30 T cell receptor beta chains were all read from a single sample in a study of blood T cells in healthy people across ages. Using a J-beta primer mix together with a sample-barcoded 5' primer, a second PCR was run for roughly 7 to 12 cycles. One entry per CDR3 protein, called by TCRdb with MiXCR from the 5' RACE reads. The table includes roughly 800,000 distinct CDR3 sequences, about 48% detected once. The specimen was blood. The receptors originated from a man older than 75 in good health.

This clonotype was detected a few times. In DNA form, the CDR3 reads TGCGCCAGCAGCCCCCAATCGATTGGGGAGACCCAGTACTTC. It encodes CASSPQSIGETQYF. The chain has TRBV5-1 and TRBJ2-5, with D hard to call. Trimming removed 4 bases at V and 5 bases at J, with 15 bases between. The germline V gene has CDR1 SGHRS and CDR2 YFSETQ. The CDR3 runs 14 residues.

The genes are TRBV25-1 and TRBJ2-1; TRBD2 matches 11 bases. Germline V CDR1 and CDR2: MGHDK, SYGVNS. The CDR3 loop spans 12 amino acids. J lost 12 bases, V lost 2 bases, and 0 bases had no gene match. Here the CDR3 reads CASSELAGGQFF. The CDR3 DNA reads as TGTGCCAGCAGTGAACTAGCGGGAGGGCAGTTCTTC. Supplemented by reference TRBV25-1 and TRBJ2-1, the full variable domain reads EADIYQTPRYLVIGTGKKITLECSQTMGHDKMYWYQQDPGMELHLIHYSYGVNSTEKGDLSSESTVSRIRTEHFPLTLESARPSHTSQYLCASSELAGGQFFGPGTRLTVL.

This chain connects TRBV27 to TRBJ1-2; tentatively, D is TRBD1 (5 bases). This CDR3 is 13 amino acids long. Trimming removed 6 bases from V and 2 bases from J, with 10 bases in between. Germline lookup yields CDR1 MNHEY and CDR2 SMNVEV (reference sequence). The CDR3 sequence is CASREGLNYGYTF. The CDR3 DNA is TGTGCCAGCAGGGAGGGGTTGAACTATGGCTACACCTTC.

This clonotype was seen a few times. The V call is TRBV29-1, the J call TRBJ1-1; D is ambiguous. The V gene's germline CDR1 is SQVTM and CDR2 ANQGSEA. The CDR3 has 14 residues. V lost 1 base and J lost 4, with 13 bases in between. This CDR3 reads CSVEALRGFTEAFF. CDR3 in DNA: TGCAGCGTTGAAGCCTTGCGGGGTTTCACTGAAGCTTTCTTT.

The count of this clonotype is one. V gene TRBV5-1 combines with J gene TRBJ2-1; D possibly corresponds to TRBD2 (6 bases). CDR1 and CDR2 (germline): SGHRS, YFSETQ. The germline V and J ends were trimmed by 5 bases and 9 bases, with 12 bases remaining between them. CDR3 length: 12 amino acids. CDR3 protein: CASRSDGGEQFF. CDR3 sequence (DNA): TGCGCCAGCAGATCAGACGGGGGTGAGCAGTTCTTC.

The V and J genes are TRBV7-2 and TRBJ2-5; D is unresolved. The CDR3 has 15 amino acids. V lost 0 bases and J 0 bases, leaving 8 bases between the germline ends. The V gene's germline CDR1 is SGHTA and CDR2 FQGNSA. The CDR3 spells CASSLASQYQETQYF. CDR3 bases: TGTGCCAGCAGCTTAGCGTCACAGTACCAAGAGACCCAGTACTTC.

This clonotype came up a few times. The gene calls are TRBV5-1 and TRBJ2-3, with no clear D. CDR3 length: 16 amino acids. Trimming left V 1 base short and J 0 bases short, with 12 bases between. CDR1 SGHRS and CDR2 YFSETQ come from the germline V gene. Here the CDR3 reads CASSLPSPTSTDTQYF. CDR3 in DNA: TGCGCCAGCAGCTTGCCATCGCCGACTAGCACAGATACGCAGTATTTT. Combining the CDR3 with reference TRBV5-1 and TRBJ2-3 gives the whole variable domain KAGVTQTPRYLIKTRGQQVTLSCSPISGHRSVSWYQQTPGQGLQFLFEYFSETQRNKGNFPGRFSGRQFSNSRSEMNVSTLELGDSALYLCASSLPSPTSTDTQYFGPGTRLTVL.

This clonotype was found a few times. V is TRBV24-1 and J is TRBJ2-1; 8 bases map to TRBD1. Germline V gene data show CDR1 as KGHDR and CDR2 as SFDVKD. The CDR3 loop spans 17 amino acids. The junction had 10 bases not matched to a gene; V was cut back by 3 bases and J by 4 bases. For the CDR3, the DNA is TGTGCCACCAGTGATGGTACCGGGACAGGAGGATACAATGAGCAGTTCTTC. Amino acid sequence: CATSDGTGTGGYNEQFF.

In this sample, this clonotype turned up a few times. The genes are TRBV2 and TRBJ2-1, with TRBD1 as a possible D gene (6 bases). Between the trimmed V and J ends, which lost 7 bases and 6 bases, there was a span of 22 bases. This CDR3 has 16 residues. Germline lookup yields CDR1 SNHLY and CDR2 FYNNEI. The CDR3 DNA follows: TGTGCCAGCAAACCCTCGAGACAGGCCTCAGGCAATGAGCAGTTCTTC. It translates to CASKPSRQASGNEQFF.

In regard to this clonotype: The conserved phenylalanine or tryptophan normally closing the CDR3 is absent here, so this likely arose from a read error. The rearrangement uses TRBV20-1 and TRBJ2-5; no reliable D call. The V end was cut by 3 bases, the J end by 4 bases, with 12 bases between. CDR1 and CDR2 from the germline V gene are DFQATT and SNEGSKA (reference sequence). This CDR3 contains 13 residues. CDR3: CSASIVVAETQYL. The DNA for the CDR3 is TGCAGTGCTAGTATAGTCGTGGCAGAGACCCAGTACTTA.

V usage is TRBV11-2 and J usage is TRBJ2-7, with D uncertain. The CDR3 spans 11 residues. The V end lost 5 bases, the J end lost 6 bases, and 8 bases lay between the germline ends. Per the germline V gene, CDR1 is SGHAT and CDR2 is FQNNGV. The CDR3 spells CASSISFEQYF. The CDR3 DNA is TGTGCCAGCAGCATTTCTTTCGAGCAGTACTTC.

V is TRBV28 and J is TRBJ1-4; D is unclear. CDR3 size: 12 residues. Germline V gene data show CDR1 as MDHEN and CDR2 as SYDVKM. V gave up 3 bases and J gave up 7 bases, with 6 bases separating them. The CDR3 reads CASSLLSEKLFF. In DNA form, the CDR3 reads TGTGCCAGCAGTTTGTTGAGTGAAAAACTGTTTTTT.

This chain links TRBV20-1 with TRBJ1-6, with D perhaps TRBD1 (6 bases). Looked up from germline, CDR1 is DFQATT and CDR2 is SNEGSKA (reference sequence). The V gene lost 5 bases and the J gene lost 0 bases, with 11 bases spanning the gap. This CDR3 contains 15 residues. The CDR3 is CSADTGSSYNSPLHF. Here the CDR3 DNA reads TGCAGTGCTGATACAGGGAGCTCCTATAATTCACCCCTCCACTTT.

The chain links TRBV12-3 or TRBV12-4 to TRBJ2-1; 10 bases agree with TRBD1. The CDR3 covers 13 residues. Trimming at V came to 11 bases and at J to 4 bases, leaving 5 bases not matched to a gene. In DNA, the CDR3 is TGTGCCCTGGGGGACAGGGGTTACAATGAGCAGTTCTTC. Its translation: CALGDRGYNEQFF.

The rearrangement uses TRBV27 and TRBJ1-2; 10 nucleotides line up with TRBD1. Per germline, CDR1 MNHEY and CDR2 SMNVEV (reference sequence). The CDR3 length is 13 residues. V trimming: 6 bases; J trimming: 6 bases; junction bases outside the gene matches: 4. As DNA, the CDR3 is TGTGCCAGCAGGAGACAGGGGGCAGATGGCTACACCTTC. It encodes CASRRQGADGYTF.

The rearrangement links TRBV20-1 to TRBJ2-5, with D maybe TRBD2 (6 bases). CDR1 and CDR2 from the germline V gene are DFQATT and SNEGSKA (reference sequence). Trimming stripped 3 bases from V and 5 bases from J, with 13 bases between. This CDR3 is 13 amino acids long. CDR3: CSASQVGGETQYF. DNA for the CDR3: TGCAGTGCTAGCCAGGTTGGAGGGGAGACCCAGTACTTC.

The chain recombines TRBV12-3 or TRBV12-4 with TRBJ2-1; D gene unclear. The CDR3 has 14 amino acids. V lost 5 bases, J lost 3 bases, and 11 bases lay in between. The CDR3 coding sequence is TGTGCCAGCAGTGTTGGCAGGTACTACAATGAGCAGTTCTTC. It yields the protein CASSVGRYYNEQFF.

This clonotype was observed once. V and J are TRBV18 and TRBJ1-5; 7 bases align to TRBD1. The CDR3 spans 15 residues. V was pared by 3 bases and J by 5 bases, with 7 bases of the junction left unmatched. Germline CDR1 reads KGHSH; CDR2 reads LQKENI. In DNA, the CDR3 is TGTGCCAGCTCACCTAGACAGGGATCCGATCAGCCCCAGCATTTT. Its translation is CASSPRQGSDQPQHF. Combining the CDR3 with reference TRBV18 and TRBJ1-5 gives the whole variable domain NAGVMQNPRHLVRRRGQEARLRCSPMKGHSHVYWYRQLPEEGLKFMVYLQKENIIDESGMPKERFSAEFPKEGPSILRIQQVVRGDSAAYFCASSPRQGSDQPQHFGDGTRLSIL.

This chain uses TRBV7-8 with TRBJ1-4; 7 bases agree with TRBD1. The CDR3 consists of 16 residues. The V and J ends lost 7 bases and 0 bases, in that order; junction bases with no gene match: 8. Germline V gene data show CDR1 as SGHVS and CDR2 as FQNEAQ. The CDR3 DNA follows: TGTGCCAGCAACGTGGGACAGTTTGCAACTAATGAAAAACTGTTTTTT. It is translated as CASNVGQFATNEKLFF.

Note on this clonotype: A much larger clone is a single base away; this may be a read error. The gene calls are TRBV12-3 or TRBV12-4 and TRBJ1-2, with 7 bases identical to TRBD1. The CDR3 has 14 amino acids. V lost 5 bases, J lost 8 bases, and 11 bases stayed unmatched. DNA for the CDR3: TGTGCCAGCAGTCTGGACCAGACAGGGCGAGGCTACACCTTC. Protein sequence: CASSLDQTGRGYTF.

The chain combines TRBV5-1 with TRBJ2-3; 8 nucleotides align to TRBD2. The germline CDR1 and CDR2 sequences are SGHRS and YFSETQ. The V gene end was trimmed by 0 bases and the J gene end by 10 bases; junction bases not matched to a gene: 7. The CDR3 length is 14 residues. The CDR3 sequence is CASSLDISGIAQYF. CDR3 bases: TGCGCCAGCAGCTTGGATATTAGCGGGATCGCGCAGTATTTT.

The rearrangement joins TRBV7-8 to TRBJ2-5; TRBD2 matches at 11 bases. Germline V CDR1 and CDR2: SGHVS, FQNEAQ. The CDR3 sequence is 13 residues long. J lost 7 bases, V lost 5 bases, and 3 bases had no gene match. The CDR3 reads CASSVGTSGTQYF. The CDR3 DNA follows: TGTGCCAGCAGCGTGGGGACTAGCGGGACCCAGTACTTC.

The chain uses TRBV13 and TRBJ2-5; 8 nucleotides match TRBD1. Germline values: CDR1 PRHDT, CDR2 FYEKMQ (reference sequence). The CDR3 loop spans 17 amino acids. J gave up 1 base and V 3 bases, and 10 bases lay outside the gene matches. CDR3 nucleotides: TGTGCCAGCAGCTTTTACCGGACAGGGAGGTCCCAAGAGACCCAGTACTTC. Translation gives CASSFYRTGRSQETQYF.

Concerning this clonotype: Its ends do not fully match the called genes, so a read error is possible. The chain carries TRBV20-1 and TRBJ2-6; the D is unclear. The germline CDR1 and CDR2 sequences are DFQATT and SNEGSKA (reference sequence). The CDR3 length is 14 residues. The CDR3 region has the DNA TGCAGTGCTAGAGTGAGCTCTGAGGCCAACGTCCTGACTTTC. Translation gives CSARVSSEANVLTF.

CDR3 sequence reads: CASSLRGGGLTEAFF. The CDR3 DNA sequence: TGCGCCAGCAGCCTAAGGGGGGGGGGCTTGACTGAAGCTTTCTTT. V is TRBV5-1 and J is TRBJ1-1, with D perhaps matching TRBD1 (6 bases). The CDR3 has 15 residues. CDR1 and CDR2 from the germline V gene are SGHRS and YFSETQ. The ends were cut back, 4 bases at V and 5 bases at J, with 18 bases in the middle. Based on the CDR3 plus reference TRBV5-1 and TRBJ1-1, the full variable domain is KAGVTQTPRYLIKTRGQQVTLSCSPISGHRSVSWYQQTPGQGLQFLFEYFSETQRNKGNFPGRFSGRQFSNSRSEMNVSTLELGDSALYLCASSLRGGGLTEAFFGQGTRLTVV.

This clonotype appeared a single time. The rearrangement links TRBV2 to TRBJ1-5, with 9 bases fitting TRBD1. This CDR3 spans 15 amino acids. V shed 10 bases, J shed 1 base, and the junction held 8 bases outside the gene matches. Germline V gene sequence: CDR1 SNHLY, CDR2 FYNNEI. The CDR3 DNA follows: TGTGCCATCTCCTTTGGGACAGGGAGCAATCAGCCCCAGCATTTT. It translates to CAISFGTGSNQPQHF.

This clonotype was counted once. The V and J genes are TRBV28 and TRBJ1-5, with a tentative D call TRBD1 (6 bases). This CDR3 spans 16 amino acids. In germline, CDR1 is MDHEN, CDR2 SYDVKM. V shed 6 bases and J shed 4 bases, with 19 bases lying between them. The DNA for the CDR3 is TGTGCCAGCAGACGACCCACCACAGGGATGAATCAGCCCCAGCATTTT. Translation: CASRRPTTGMNQPQHF.

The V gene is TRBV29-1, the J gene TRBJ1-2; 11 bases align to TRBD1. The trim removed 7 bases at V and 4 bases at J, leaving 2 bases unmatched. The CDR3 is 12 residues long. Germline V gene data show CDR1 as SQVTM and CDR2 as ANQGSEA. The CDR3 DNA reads TGCAGCGCCGGGACAGGGGGCTATGGCTACACCTTC. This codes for CSAGTGGYGYTF.

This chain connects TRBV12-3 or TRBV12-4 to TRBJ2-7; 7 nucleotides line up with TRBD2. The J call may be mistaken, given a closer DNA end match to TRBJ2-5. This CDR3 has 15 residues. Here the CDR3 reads CASKFYPGGSETQYF. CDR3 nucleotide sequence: TGTGCCAGCAAGTTCTACCCGGGAGGTTCGGAGACCCAGTACTTC.

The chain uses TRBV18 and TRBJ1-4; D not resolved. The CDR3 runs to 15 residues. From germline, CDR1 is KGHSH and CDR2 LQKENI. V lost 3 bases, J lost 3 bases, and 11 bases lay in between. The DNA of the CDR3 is TGTGCCAGCTCACCGATTAAATGGGCTAATGAAAAACTGTTTTTT. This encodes CASSPIKWANEKLFF.